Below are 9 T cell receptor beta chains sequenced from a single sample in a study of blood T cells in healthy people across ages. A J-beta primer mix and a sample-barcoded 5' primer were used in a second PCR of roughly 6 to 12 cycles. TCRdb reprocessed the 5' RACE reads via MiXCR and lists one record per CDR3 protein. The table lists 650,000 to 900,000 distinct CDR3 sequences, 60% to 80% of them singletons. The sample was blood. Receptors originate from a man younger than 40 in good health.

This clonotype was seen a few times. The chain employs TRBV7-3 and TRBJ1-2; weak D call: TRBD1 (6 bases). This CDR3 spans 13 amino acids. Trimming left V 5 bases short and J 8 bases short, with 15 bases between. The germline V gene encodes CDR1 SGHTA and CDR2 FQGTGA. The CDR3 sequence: CASSADRNSGYTF. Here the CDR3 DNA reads TGTGCCAGCAGCGCCGACAGGAATAGCGGCTACACCTTC.

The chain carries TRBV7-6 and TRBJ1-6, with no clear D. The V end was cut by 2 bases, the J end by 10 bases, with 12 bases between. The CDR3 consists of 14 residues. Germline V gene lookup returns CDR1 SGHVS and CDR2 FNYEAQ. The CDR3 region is CASSLMGVGSPLHF. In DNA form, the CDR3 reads TGTGCCAGCAGCTTAATGGGAGTTGGGTCACCCCTCCACTTT.

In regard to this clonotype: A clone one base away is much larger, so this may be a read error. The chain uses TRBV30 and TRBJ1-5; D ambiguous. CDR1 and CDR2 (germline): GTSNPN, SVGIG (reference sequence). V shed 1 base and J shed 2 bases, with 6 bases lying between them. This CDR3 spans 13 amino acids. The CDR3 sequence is CAWSASGNQPQHF. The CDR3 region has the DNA TGTGCCTGGAGTGCTTCGGGCAATCAGCCCCAGCATTTT.

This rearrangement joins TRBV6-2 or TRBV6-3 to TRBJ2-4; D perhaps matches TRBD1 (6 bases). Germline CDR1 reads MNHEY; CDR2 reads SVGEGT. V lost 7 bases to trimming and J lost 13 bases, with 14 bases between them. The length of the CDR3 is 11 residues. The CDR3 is CASNTRQEQYF. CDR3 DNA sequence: TGTGCCAGCAATACACGACAGGAGCAGTACTTC.

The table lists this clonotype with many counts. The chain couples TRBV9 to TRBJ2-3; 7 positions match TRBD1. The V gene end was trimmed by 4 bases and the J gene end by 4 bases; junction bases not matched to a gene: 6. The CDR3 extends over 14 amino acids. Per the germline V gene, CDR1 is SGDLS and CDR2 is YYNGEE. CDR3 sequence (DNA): TGTGCCAGCAGCTTTGGACAGGTCTCAGATACGCAGTATTTT. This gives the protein CASSFGQVSDTQYF.

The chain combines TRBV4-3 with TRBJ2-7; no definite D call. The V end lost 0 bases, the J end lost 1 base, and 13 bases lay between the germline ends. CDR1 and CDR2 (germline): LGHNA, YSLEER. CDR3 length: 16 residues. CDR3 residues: CASSQDVGSSSYEQYF. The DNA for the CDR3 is TGCGCCAGCAGCCAAGATGTTGGTAGTTCTTCCTACGAGCAGTACTTC.

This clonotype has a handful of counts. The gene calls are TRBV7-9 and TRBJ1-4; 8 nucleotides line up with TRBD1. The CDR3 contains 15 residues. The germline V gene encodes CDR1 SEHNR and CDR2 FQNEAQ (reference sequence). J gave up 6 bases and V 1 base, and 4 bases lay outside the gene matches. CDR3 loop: CASSLGTGMDEKLFF. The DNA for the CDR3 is TGTGCCAGCAGCTTAGGGACAGGGATGGATGAAAAACTGTTTTTT.

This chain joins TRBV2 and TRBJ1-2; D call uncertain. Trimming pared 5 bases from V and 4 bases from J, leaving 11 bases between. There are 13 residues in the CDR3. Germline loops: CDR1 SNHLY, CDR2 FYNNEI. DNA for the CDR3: TGTGCCAGCAGTACGGGTTCTACCTATGGCTACACCTTC. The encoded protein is CASSTGSTYGYTF.

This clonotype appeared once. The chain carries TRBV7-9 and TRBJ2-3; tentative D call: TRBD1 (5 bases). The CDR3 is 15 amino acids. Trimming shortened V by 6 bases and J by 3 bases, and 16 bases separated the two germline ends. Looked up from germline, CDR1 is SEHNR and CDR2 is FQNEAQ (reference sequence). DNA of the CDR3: TGTGCCAGCAGGGGCAGGGCCACCCTAACAGATACGCAGTATTTT. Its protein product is CASRGRATLTDTQYF. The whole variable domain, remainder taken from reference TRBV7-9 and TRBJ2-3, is DTGVSQNPRHKITKRGQNVTFRCDPISEHNRLYWYRQTLGQGPEFLTYFQNEAQLEKSRLLSDRFSAERPKGSFSTLEIQRTEQGDSAMYLCASRGRATLTDTQYFGPGTRLTVL.